This TCR beta chain was captured in a study of spatial heterogeneity in lung cancer (dated by TCRdb to 2018 to 2020). With respect to the entire study: Beta-chain transcripts were consistently detected in greater numbers than alpha-chain transcripts, which likely reflected higher beta-chain transcript abundance. In tumor regions, TCR transcript counts showed a strong correlation with a T cell transcriptional module score derived from matched bulk RNA-seq. In the raw uncorrected reads, each unique combination of TCR and UMI appeared more than ten times on average. TCR alpha and beta repertoires were quantitatively compared across multiple tumor regions, matched nontumor lung and blood in non-small cell lung cancer. The study linked features of the TCR repertoire to counts of nonsynonymous mutations, which were determined by whole-exome sequencing of tumor tissue. Both alpha and beta chains were TCR-sequenced in 200 to 250 tumor regions, under 70 matched nontumor lung samples and more than 50 PBMC samples obtained at surgery.

The library was produced with 5' RACE. Sequencing relied on a NextSeq 500. In the TCR library protocol, a unique molecular identifier was attached to each TCR cDNA molecule so that PCR and sequencing errors could be corrected. Regarding the original processing steps: TCR identification, UMI-based error correction and CDR3 extraction were all carried out with Decombinator tools. TCRs above a frequency of 2 per 1,000, corresponding to the top 1% of the tumor frequency distribution, were defined as expanded. Expanded tumor TCRs statistically deemed absent (corrected P<0.05) from at least one tumor region were classed as regional, and all other expanded tumor TCRs were classed as ubiquitous. Renyi diversity was calculated using the R vegan package after each repertoire was subsampled 100 times to 5,000 TCRs. CDR3 similarity networks were built from amino acid triplet string-kernel similarity, with CDR3s being connected when pairwise similarity was above 0.82. The public reads were reprocessed in TCRdb via fastp at Q25 and MiXCR, keeping in-frame beta chains. CDR3 protein sequences are deduplicated, and each keeps its most common genes and DNA. TCRdb's processing, not the authors', yielded these V and J calls. The sample has 20,000 to 30,000 distinct CDR3 sequences on record, under 10% of them singletons. The ten largest account for 7.7% of the sample.

This clonotype has a count of ten or more. Its specific antigen is unknown. Base qualities are not provided; no much larger clone lies one nucleotide away. Via the germline V gene (reference sequence), CDR1 is MNHNY and CDR2 SVGAGI. The CDR3 starts with the cysteine, ends with the phenylalanine, and has 16 residues. Solely the CDR3 DNA is kept, with 48 bases framed from the first base. A distance of 23 bases separates the germline ends of V and J, which lose 2 bases and 10 bases respectively. Points the paper makes about the study in general: TCR-seq coverage of tumor T cells was estimated at only about 7% for alpha chains and 11% to 15% for beta chains. The tumor nonsynonymous mutation count correlated with the number of expanded intratumoral alpha and beta TCRs. Additional single-cell paired TCR alpha and beta sequencing was considered necessary to confirm, at a functional level, the hypothesis that regional TCRs recognize regional mutations. Counts of ubiquitous and regional expanded TCRs correlated with counts of ubiquitous and regional nonsynonymous mutations, respectively.

The sample's time point, from its label and the paper: sample taken at primary tumor resection. The donors were 70 or so patients from the lung TRACERx cohort who had early-stage, untreated non-small cell lung cancer. Whole RNA extracted from tumor and nontumor lung tissue, or from cryopreserved PBMC samples, was used for TCR sequencing without cell sorting. Only patients with enough RNA available from two or more tumor regions were chosen for TCR sequencing. Before selection, tumor and adjacent nontumor lung specimens were reviewed by a lung pathologist. This receptor was identified in a male donor with early-stage non-small cell lung cancer. This material consisted of lung tumor tissue, taken at surgery. The V and J segments used are TRBV6-6 and TRBJ1-1, with the D gene too uncertain to name. The CDR3 amino acid sequence is: CASSYRPREREPGAFF. The DNA reads TGTGCCAGCAGTTACCGGCCCCGGGAAAGAGAACCGGGAGCTTTCTTT.